Listed below are T cell receptor beta chains from one sample, sequenced in a study of blood T cell repertoires in COVID-19. The protocol was immunoSEQ multiplex PCR, while the TCRdb copy is restricted to in-frame clones and leaves out a portion. The sample has about 220,000 clones, less than 90% seen once. The specimen was PBMCs or T cells enriched from blood (not recorded which). These receptor sequences come from a woman in her thirties or forties who had recovered from COVID-19. The CDR3 runs from the conserved cysteine through the conserved F or W. A D gene is named only where the DNA matches it firmly. Not all rows give a size; the values are once, few, many and, for expanded clones, a class.

V	J	D	size	CDR3	DNA
TRBV27	TRBJ2-1	TRBD2	few	CASSPLAGPDREQFF	TGTGCCAGCAGCCCCCTAGCGGGACCTGATAGGGAGCAGTTCTTC
TRBV5-1	TRBJ2-1	TRBD2	few	CASSPLTPHYSGRYNEQFF	TGCGCCAGCAGCCCCCTGACCCCACACTACTCCGGGAGGTACAATGAGCAGTTCTTC
TRBV27	TRBJ2-3	NA	NA	CASSVGGILTDTQYF	TGTGCCAGCAGCGTCGGGGGTATCCTCACAGATACGCAGTATTTT
TRBV19	TRBJ2-2	NA	NA	CASSMEGTGELFF	TGTGCCAGTAGTATGGAGGGCACCGGGGAGCTGTTTTTT
TRBV30	TRBJ1-5	NA	NA	CAWSSSGRGDFYQPQHF	TGTGCCTGGAGTTCCTCGGGGAGGGGAGATTTCTATCAGCCCCAGCATTTT
TRBV12-3/TRBV12-4	TRBJ1-2	NA	NA	CASSFWQGGGYTF	TGTGCCAGCAGTTTTTGGCAGGGCGGTGGCTACACCTTC
TRBV27	TRBJ2-7	NA	NA	CASISYSGGASSYEQYF	TGTGCCAGCATATCATACTCGGGCGGGGCTTCCTCCTACGAGCAGTACTTC
TRBV18	TRBJ1-6	NA	NA	CASSPLGRADNSPLHF	TGTGCCAGCTCACCCCTCGGCAGGGCTGATAATTCACCCCTCCACTTT
TRBV10-1	TRBJ2-2	TRBD2	NA	CASSTRRLAGVHGELFF	TGCGCCAGCTCCACCAGGCGACTAGCGGGAGTTCACGGGGAGCTGTTTTTT
TRBV29-1	TRBJ1-2	NA	NA	CSVASRGLVGYTF	TGCAGCGTTGCCTCGCGGGGCCTCGTTGGCTACACCTTC
TRBV4-3	TRBJ2-2	TRBD2	NA	CASSQGRLASGNTGELFF	TGCGCCAGCAGCCAAGGAAGGTTGGCTAGCGGAAACACCGGGGAGCTGTTTTTT
TRBV14	TRBJ1-1	NA	NA	CASSPWRGSLGEAFF	TGTGCCAGCAGCCCCTGGAGGGGCAGCCTAGGTGAAGCTTTCTTT
TRBV7-9	TRBJ2-2	NA	NA	CASTSIQVNTGELFF	TGTGCCAGCACCAGTATCCAGGTGAACACCGGGGAGCTGTTTTTT
TRBV6-6	TRBJ1-2	TRBD1	NA	CASSSRQGNGYTF	TGTGCCAGCAGTTCCCGACAGGGTAATGGCTACACCTTC
TRBV7-9	TRBJ2-1	NA	NA	CASSFEHEQFF	TGTGCCAGCAGCTTTGAGCATGAGCAGTTCTTC
TRBV19	TRBJ2-3	TRBD2	NA	CASSIVKGLAGGKDTQYF	TGTGCCAGTAGTATAGTGAAGGGCCTAGCGGGAGGAAAAGATACGCAGTATTTT
TRBV27	TRBJ2-7	TRBD1	NA	CASKGQGTTYEQYF	TGTGCCAGCAAAGGACAGGGGACGACCTACGAGCAGTACTTC
TRBV5-8	TRBJ2-1	NA	NA	CASSLGRGISNEQFF	TGTGCCAGCAGCTTGGGTAGAGGGATCTCCAATGAGCAGTTCTTC
TRBV7-2	TRBJ2-3	TRBD2	once	CASSISGRPPDTQYF	TGTGCCAGCAGCATTAGCGGGAGGCCCCCAGATACGCAGTATTTT
TRBV5-1	TRBJ1-1	NA	NA	CASSLSAGGNIEAFF	TGCGCCAGCAGCTTATCCGCAGGCGGGAATATTGAAGCTTTCTTT
TRBV27	TRBJ2-2	NA	NA	CASSRLPGELFF	TGTGCCAGCAGTCGGTTGCCCGGGGAGCTGTTTTTT
TRBV3-1/TRBV3-2	TRBJ2-7	TRBD1	NA	CASSHRTGVVNEQYF	TGTGCCAGCAGCCACCGGACAGGGGTAGTCAACGAGCAGTACTTC
TRBV5-4	TRBJ2-7	TRBD1	NA	CASSLGDRGIEQYF	TGTGCCAGCAGCTTGGGGGACAGGGGAATCGAGCAGTACTTC
TRBV27	TRBJ2-1	TRBD2	NA	CASSRPTSGSYNEQFF	TGTGCCAGCAGTCGGCCGACTAGCGGGAGTTACAATGAGCAGTTCTTC
TRBV27	TRBJ1-5	TRBD1	NA	CASSLYAGGHQPQHF	TGTGCCAGCAGTTTATATGCAGGGGGCCATCAGCCCCAGCATTTT